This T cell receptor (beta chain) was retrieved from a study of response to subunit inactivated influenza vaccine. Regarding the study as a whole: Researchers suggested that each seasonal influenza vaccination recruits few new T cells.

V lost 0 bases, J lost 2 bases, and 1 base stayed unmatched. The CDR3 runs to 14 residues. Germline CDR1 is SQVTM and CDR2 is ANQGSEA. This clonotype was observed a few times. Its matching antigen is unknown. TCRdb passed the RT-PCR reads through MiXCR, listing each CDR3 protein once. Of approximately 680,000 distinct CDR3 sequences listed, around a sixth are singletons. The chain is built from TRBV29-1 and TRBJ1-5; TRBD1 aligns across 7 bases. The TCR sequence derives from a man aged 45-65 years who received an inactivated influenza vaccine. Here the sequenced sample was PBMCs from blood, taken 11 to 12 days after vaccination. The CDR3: CSVEDGTGNQPQHF. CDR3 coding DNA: TGCAGCGTTGAAGACGGGACAGGCAATCAGCCCCAGCATTTT.